Following are 24 T cell receptor beta chains from one sample sequenced in a study of CD8 T cells in ankylosing spondylitis. Findings and caveats of the study: Ankylosing spondylitis blood appeared to be characterized by a TCR beta motif of under ten highly homologous variants.

TCRdb ran MiXCR on the 5' RACE reads and lists one entry per CDR3 protein. The sample comprises roughly 670,000 distinct CDR3 sequences, 15% to 20% of which are singletons, and approximately 18% rests with the top ten. Their antigens are not known. Sequenced sample: blood, either unsorted or a sorted T cell fraction (not recorded which). Receptor source: a male donor with ankylosing spondylitis.

The table lists this clonotype with a count of one. This rearrangement joins TRBV6-1 to TRBJ1-2, with D possibly TRBD1 on 5 matching bases. Germline V gene data show CDR1 as MNHNS and CDR2 as SASEGT. The germline V and J ends were trimmed by 0 bases and 0 bases, with 14 bases remaining between them. This CDR3 comprises 17 residues. CDR3 bases: TGTGCCAGCAGTGAAGCTTTCGCCGGGGGAACTAACTATGGCTACACCTTC. Its protein is CASSEAFAGGTNYGYTF.

The chain employs TRBV20-1 and TRBJ1-3; D remains ambiguous. Germline assignment: CDR1 DFQATT and CDR2 SNEGSKA (reference sequence). This CDR3 comprises 13 residues. V lost 6 bases, J lost 6 bases, and 15 bases lay in between. The CDR3 DNA reads as TGCAGTGCCCGACCCGGATATGAAAACACCATATATTTT. Protein sequence: CSARPGYENTIYF.

The chain joins TRBV20-1 to TRBJ2-3; TRBD2 aligns across 8 bases. Germline V gives CDR1 DFQATT, CDR2 SNEGSKA (reference sequence). The V and J ends lost 8 bases and 6 bases, in that order; junction bases with no gene match: 16. The CDR3 length is 15 residues. For the CDR3, the DNA is TGCAGTTCCCATGCCGGGAGGGCCGAGTGGGATACGCAGTATTTT. Translating gives CSSHAGRAEWDTQYF.

The rearrangement uses TRBV13 and TRBJ2-7, with 8 bases fitting TRBD1. The CDR3 is 15 amino acids. CDR1 PRHDT and CDR2 FYEKMQ come from the germline V gene (reference sequence). J lost 5 bases, V lost 5 bases, and 11 bases had no gene match. The CDR3 protein is CASSISDRGRDEQYF. CDR3 DNA sequence: TGTGCCAGCAGCATATCAGACAGGGGTAGGGACGAGCAGTACTTC. Supplemented by reference TRBV13 and TRBJ2-7, the full variable domain reads AAGVIQSPRHLIKEKRETATLKCYPIPRHDTVYWYQQGPGQDPQFLISFYEKMQSDKGSIPDRFSAQQFSDYHSELNMSSLELGDSALYFCASSISDRGRDEQYFGPGTRLTVT.

Only a few counts were recorded for this clonotype. The V gene is TRBV4-1, the J gene TRBJ1-2; 8 bases agree with TRBD1. Germline V lookup: CDR1 MGHRA, CDR2 YSYEKL. The CDR3 spans 17 residues. With 5 bases clipped from V and 6 bases from J, the junction kept 17 bases outside the gene matches. The CDR3 sequence is CASSYRQGPTHPDGYTF. In nucleotides, the CDR3 is TGCGCCAGCAGCTATCGACAGGGGCCCACTCACCCGGATGGCTACACCTTC.

This clonotype was seen a few times. This chain uses TRBV5-5 with TRBJ2-1, with 11 bases fitting TRBD1. Germline-derived CDR1 and CDR2 are SGHKS and YYEKEE (reference sequence). The ends lost 4 bases at V and 9 bases at J; junction bases unmatched: 9. This CDR3 contains 15 residues. As DNA, the CDR3 is TGTGCCAGCAGCCAGGGGACAGGGGGGATGCGTGAGCAGTTCTTC. Its protein product is CASSQGTGGMREQFF.

This clonotype was seen only a few times. This chain joins TRBV29-1 and TRBJ2-3; 11 bases fit TRBD2. Germline V gives CDR1 SQVTM, CDR2 ANQGSEA. The CDR3 runs 15 residues. Germline trimming cut 0 bases from V and 5 bases from J; bases unmatched to any gene: 4. CDR3 amino acids: CSVEDRTSGRDTQYF. CDR3 DNA sequence: TGCAGCGTTGAAGATAGAACTAGCGGGAGAGATACGCAGTATTTT.

The V gene is TRBV10-2, the J gene TRBJ2-1, with TRBD2 matching 11 bases. Looked up from germline, CDR1 is WSHSY and CDR2 is SAAADI. The trim removed 2 bases at V and 8 bases at J, leaving 5 bases unmatched. This CDR3 has 15 amino acids. In DNA, the CDR3 is TGCGCCAGCAGTGAGAATAGCGGGGGGGCCTATGAGCAGTTCTTC. Translating it yields CASSENSGGAYEQFF.

Regarding this clonotype: A much larger clone lies a single base off, so this may be a read error. This chain links TRBV6-5 with TRBJ1-1; D remains ambiguous. V was cut by 0 bases and J by 1 base, with 6 bases left in between. CDR1 and CDR2 (germline): MNHEY, SVGAGI. The CDR3 is 14 residues long. The DNA for the CDR3 is TGTGCCAGCAGTTACTCGCACGGGAACACTGAAGCTTTCTTT. Protein: CASSYSHGNTEAFF.

The rearrangement links TRBV4-3 to TRBJ2-7; 9 positions agree with TRBD1. The CDR3 totals 15 residues. V shed 1 base, J shed 4 bases, and the junction held 5 bases outside the gene matches. Germline V gives CDR1 LGHNA, CDR2 YSLEER. The CDR3 spells CASSQAGQGPYEQYF. CDR3 nucleotide sequence: TGCGCCAGCAGCCAAGCGGGACAGGGTCCTTACGAGCAGTACTTC.

This clonotype was counted a few times. The chain has TRBV29-1 and TRBJ1-1, with 8 bases identical to TRBD1. V was clipped by 4 bases and J by 4 bases; unmatched bases: 8. From germline, CDR1 is SQVTM and CDR2 ANQGSEA. The CDR3 covers 14 residues. Here the CDR3 reads CSVATGVGSTEAFF. The CDR3 DNA reads as TGCAGCGTTGCGACAGGGGTAGGAAGCACTGAAGCTTTCTTT.

This clonotype has just a few counts. This chain links TRBV11-2 with TRBJ2-5; D uncertain. The CDR3 has 15 residues. Germline V lookup: CDR1 SGHAT, CDR2 FQNNGV. Trimming removed 0 bases at V and 1 base at J, with 9 bases between. Here the CDR3 DNA reads TGTGCCAGCAGCTTAGAATACAACTTCCAAGAGACCCAGTACTTC. Amino acids: CASSLEYNFQETQYF.

J is TRBJ2-1 and V is TRBV3-1; perhaps TRBD1 as D (6 bases). CDR1 is LGHDT, CDR2 YNNKEL, per germline (reference sequence). Trimming pared 1 base from V and 7 bases from J, leaving 17 bases between. The CDR3 loop spans 16 amino acids. The CDR3 DNA reads as TGTGCCAGCAGCCAAGGGGACACTCCGCCGCGGAATGAGCAGTTCTTC. Encoded protein: CASSQGDTPPRNEQFF.

CDR3 DNA: TGCGCCACAGGGCGGTTGAGCGGAGGGAACACCGGGGAGCTGTTTTTT. This encodes CATGRLSGGNTGELFF. The chain is built from TRBV5-1 and TRBJ2-2, with D perhaps assigned TRBD1 or TRBD2 (5 bases each). The CDR3 covers 16 residues. With 9 bases removed from V and 1 base from J, the gap between germline ends came to 19 bases. CDR1 SGHRS and CDR2 YFSETQ come from the germline V gene.

The J gene is TRBJ1-1, the V gene TRBV6-1; 8 bases fit TRBD1. V gave up 4 bases and J gave up 6 bases; unmatched junction bases: 4. Germline assignment: CDR1 MNHNS and CDR2 SASEGT. The CDR3 totals 13 residues. CDR3: CASSGRGQAEAFF. The CDR3 DNA sequence: TGTGCCAGCAGTGGCAGGGGGCAAGCTGAAGCTTTCTTT.

This clonotype was seen more than once but under ten times. The genes are TRBV2 and TRBJ1-2; tentative D call: TRBD1 (5 bases). Germline CDR1 and CDR2: SNHLY and FYNNEI. The CDR3 totals 14 residues. V lost 10 bases to trimming and J lost 8 bases, with 23 bases between them. CDR3 residues: CATGIRGAGVGYTF. In nucleotides, the CDR3 is TGTGCCACGGGGATAAGGGGCGCCGGCGTAGGCTACACCTTC.

CDR3 bases: TGTGCCTGGAGTGTACTCGCTAGCGGGGAAGCCTACGAGCAGTACTTC. As protein: CAWSVLASGEAYEQYF. V and J are TRBV30 and TRBJ2-7; 9 bases are a match to TRBD2. Germline CDR1 is GTSNPN and CDR2 is SVGIG (reference sequence). V trimming: 0 bases; J trimming: 2 bases; junction bases outside the gene matches: 8. CDR3 length: 16 amino acids.

Here the CDR3 DNA reads TGTGCCAGCAGCCCACCGGAGACAGCGAACACCGGGGAGCTGTTTTTT. Protein product: CASSPPETANTGELFF. The V gene is TRBV12-3 or TRBV12-4, the J gene TRBJ2-2; D is perhaps TRBD1 (5 bases). Trimming cost V 6 bases and J 0 bases, with 14 bases left between them. The CDR3 has 16 amino acids.

This clonotype was recorded many times. This chain's CDR3 is CSARDQTTEAFF. For the CDR3, the DNA is TGCAGTGCTAGAGATCAAACGACTGAAGCTTTCTTT. The chain recombines TRBV20-1 with TRBJ1-1; D unresolved. CDR1 is DFQATT, CDR2 SNEGSKA, per germline (reference sequence). The CDR3 has 12 residues. Deletions cut 0 bases from V and 5 bases from J, with 7 bases between.

This clonotype was picked up a small number of times. V and J are TRBV7-9 and TRBJ2-5; 8 bases are shared with TRBD1. Germline CDR1 reads SEHNR; CDR2 reads FQNEAQ (reference sequence). This CDR3 comprises 14 residues. Trimming removed 4 bases from V and 2 bases from J; junction bases left unmatched: 3. The CDR3 reads CASSSGQGQETQYF. DNA for the CDR3: TGTGCCAGCAGCTCCGGACAGGGTCAAGAGACCCAGTACTTC. The full variable domain, with the rest looked up from reference TRBV7-9 and TRBJ2-5, is DTGVSQNPRHKITKRGQNVTFRCDPISEHNRLYWYRQTLGQGPEFLTYFQNEAQLEKSRLLSDRFSAERPKGSFSTLEIQRTEQGDSAMYLCASSSGQGQETQYFGPGTRLLVL.

CDR3 protein: CSVGQGGGYTF. The DNA of the CDR3 is TGCAGCGTTGGACAGGGGGGTGGCTACACCTTC. V and J are TRBV29-1 and TRBJ1-2; 9 bases align to TRBD1. V trimming: 4 bases; J trimming: 7 bases; junction bases outside the gene matches: 1. CDR3 length: 11 amino acids. Germline V gene data show CDR1 as SQVTM and CDR2 as ANQGSEA.

The J gene is TRBJ2-6, the V gene TRBV28; TRBD1 or TRBD2 may be the D gene (5 bases each). Per the germline V gene, CDR1 is MDHEN and CDR2 is SYDVKM. Trimming pared 10 bases from V and 2 bases from J, leaving 9 bases between. The CDR3 extends over 13 amino acids. This CDR3 is CATLGAGANVLTF. The CDR3 DNA is TGTGCCACACTAGGGGCTGGGGCCAACGTCCTGACTTTC.

V gene TRBV4-1 combines with J gene TRBJ1-2, with D possibly TRBD1 on 5 matching bases. V dropped 1 base and J dropped 5 bases, with 11 bases sitting between them. Germline V gives CDR1 MGHRA, CDR2 YSYEKL. The CDR3 totals 14 residues. The CDR3 spells CASSQGAAGYGYTF. CDR3 DNA sequence: TGCGCCAGCAGCCAAGGGGCTGCAGGGTATGGCTACACCTTC.

The gene calls are TRBV20-1 and TRBJ2-7, with 11 bases that match TRBD1. Germline values: CDR1 DFQATT, CDR2 SNEGSKA (reference sequence). J was trimmed by 0 bases and V by 3 bases; bases with no gene match: 10. The CDR3 totals 17 residues. The CDR3 here is CSARGTGGALSSYEQYF. The CDR3 DNA reads TGCAGTGCTAGGGGGACAGGGGGAGCCCTAAGCTCCTACGAGCAGTACTTC.